These 20 T cell receptor delta chains share one sample of origin, sequenced in a study of Vδ1+ human thymocytes. Study-wide results and caveats: Highly polyclonal TRG and TRD repertoires with Gaussian CDR3 length distributions appeared in thymus.

These receptors have no identified antigens. RNA was extracted from the cells and then reverse transcribed. Pooled V-gene forward primers with one constant-region reverse primer generated the CDR3 amplicons by multiplex PCR. TCRdb redid clone calling on the multiplex PCR reads using CATT. This table holds some 55,000 delta-chain clones, approximately 15% found once. The sequenced sample consisted of Vdelta1+ gamma-delta thymocytes from the thymus. This sample's subset: FACS-sorted CD3+ TCRalphabeta- TCRVdelta1+ TCRVdelta2- thymocytes. The receptors shown here come from a boy in the first two years of life who had congenital heart surgery.

This clone has a handful of counts. Additional DNA sequences in this sample encode the identical CDR3. This rearrangement joins TRDV1 to TRDJ1, with TRDD3 matching over 7 bases. The germline V gene has CDR1 TSWWSYY and CDR2 QGS. There are 17 residues in the CDR3. After removal of 4 bases from V and 3 bases from J, the junction contained 14 bases not matched to a gene. CDR3 bases: TGTGCTCTTGGGGCTTGGGGGCGTCTACTGGGGTCCGATAAACTCATCTTT. It translates to CALGAWGRLLGSDKLIF.

In this sample, this clone turned up a few times. The gene calls are TRDV1 and TRDJ1; 11 positions match TRDD3. The CDR3 is 26 residues long. V dropped 3 bases and J dropped 6; count of bases not matched to a gene: 39. The germline CDR1 and CDR2 sequences are TSWWSYY and QGS. In DNA form, the CDR3 reads TGTGCTCTTGGGGATCGCCGCCCTTCCTACGTCCCCATCATGGGGGATACGCAGAGGGAAAGGTATAAACTCATCTTT. Protein product: CALGDRRPSYVPIMGDTQRERYKLIF.

V is TRDV1 and J is TRDJ1; D is possibly TRDD2 or TRDD3 (6 bases each). The CDR3 is made up of 22 amino acids. Germline CDR1 and CDR2: TSWWSYY and QGS. Trimming removed 5 bases from V and 7 bases from J, with 41 bases in between. The CDR3, as DNA: TGTGCTCTTGGGTGGCCCTCCGGAAAGGCCCCTCCTACCCCTGGGGAGAGGGGTAAACTCATCTTT. Translating it yields CALGWPSGKAPPTPGERGKLIF.

The chain is built from TRDV1 and TRDJ1; TRDD3 aligns across 10 bases. CDR1 and CDR2 from the germline V gene are TSWWSYY and QGS. This CDR3 is built from 22 residues. The junction had 24 bases not matched to a gene; V was cut back by 5 bases and J by 0 bases. Here the CDR3 reads CALGLIMLPLVLGDRDTDKLIF. As DNA, the CDR3 is TGTGCTCTTGGGCTCATAATGCTTCCACTCGTACTGGGGGATCGCGACACCGATAAACTCATCTTT.

This chain uses TRDV1 with TRDJ1, with 12 bases fitting TRDD3. Germline V CDR1 and CDR2: TSWWSYY, QGS. The CDR3 extends over 19 amino acids. V lost 4 bases, J lost 0 bases, and 12 bases stayed unmatched. CDR3 bases: TGTGCTCTTGGGGGACCGAAATTCCCTGGGGGATACGACACCGATAAACTCATCTTT. Its protein product is CALGGPKFPGGYDTDKLIF.

This clone was observed a few times. The chain links TRDV1 to TRDJ1; D perhaps matches TRDD1 (5 bases). This CDR3 is 17 amino acids long. V dropped 0 bases and J dropped 3 bases, with 17 bases sitting between them. CDR1 is TSWWSYY and CDR2 is QGS in the germline V gene. The CDR3 is CALGELLTLNSPDKLIF. The CDR3 nucleotides read TGTGCTCTTGGGGAACTCCTAACTCTTAATAGCCCCGATAAACTCATCTTT.

This clone has more than one count but fewer than ten. The chain couples TRDV1 to TRDJ1, with D tentatively TRDD3 (5 bases). Per the germline V gene, CDR1 is TSWWSYY and CDR2 is QGS. CDR3 size: 17 residues. Trimming shortened V by 2 bases and J by 4 bases, and 20 bases separated the two germline ends. The chain's CDR3 is CALGEGHTMGLYDKLIF. CDR3 sequence (DNA): TGTGCTCTTGGGGAAGGGCATACGATGGGATTATACGATAAACTCATCTTT.

This clone appeared a few times. This rearrangement joins TRDV1 to TRDJ1; D perhaps matches TRDD3 (6 bases). The CDR3 runs to 19 residues. The V gene's germline CDR1 is TSWWSYY and CDR2 QGS. V lost 3 bases and J 0 bases, leaving 23 bases between the germline ends. CDR3 DNA: TGTGCTCTTGGGGACTTTTACGGGGATCCTCGGAGGTACACCGATAAACTCATCTTT. Translated: CALGDFYGDPRRYTDKLIF.

The chain links TRDV1 to TRDJ1; D gene ambiguous. The V end lost 0 bases, the J end lost 0 bases, and 32 bases lay between the germline ends. This CDR3 region has 23 residues. The V gene's germline CDR1 is TSWWSYY and CDR2 QGS. The CDR3 DNA follows: TGTGCTCTTGGGGAACTCGTTCTACGCCCACGCTTGAGTCGGTCTCGGTACACCGATAAACTCATCTTT. As protein: CALGELVLRPRLSRSRYTDKLIF.

The rearrangement uses TRDV1 and TRDJ1; 9 bases match TRDD2. Trimming cost V 5 bases and J 0 bases; bases outside gene matches: 16. CDR3 size: 19 residues. From germline, CDR1 is TSWWSYY and CDR2 QGS. CDR3: CALGNLPTSGMVYTDKLIF. The CDR3 DNA follows: TGTGCTCTTGGGAACCTTCCTACGTCCGGGATGGTGTACACCGATAAACTCATCTTT.

This chain joins TRDV1 and TRDJ1, with D possibly TRDD2 on 6 matching bases. V shed 1 base and J shed 0 bases, with 15 bases lying between them. Germline CDR1 TSWWSYY, CDR2 QGS. CDR3 size: 17 residues. The CDR3 nucleotides are TGTGCTCTTGGGGAACGAAGGCTTCCTCCCTACACCGATAAACTCATCTTT. Translating it yields CALGERRLPPYTDKLIF.

The V gene is TRDV1, the J gene TRDJ1; 9 bases line up with TRDD2. J was trimmed by 0 bases and V by 3 bases; bases with no gene match: 23. The V gene's germline CDR1 is TSWWSYY and CDR2 QGS. CDR3 length: 22 amino acids. The CDR3 nucleotides read TGTGCTCTTGGGGAGATGTCCTTCCTACGCGCTGCGGAGGGGGCGTACACCGATAAACTCATCTTT. This gives the protein CALGEMSFLRAAEGAYTDKLIF.

This clone was detected a few times. The gene calls are TRDV1 and TRDJ1; 10 nucleotides align to TRDD3. This CDR3 comprises 17 residues. J gave up 0 bases and V 6 bases, and 10 bases lay outside the gene matches. Germline V lookup: CDR1 TSWWSYY, CDR2 QGS. The CDR3 here is CALGVLRLGDYTDKLIF. CDR3 in DNA: TGTGCTCTTGGAGTGCTACGACTGGGGGATTACACCGATAAACTCATCTTT.

As concerns this clone: Sequence at one end of the junction differs from germline and may be a read error. Other nucleotide sequences from this sample produce the same CDR3. The rearrangement joins TRDV1 to TRDJ1, with TRDD3 matching 12 bases. The CDR3 extends over 20 amino acids. CDR1 is TSWWSYY, CDR2 QGS, per germline. The CDR3 nucleotides are TGTGCTCTTGGGGAAGGGCGTCCTTCCTACTGGGGGATACTCACCGATAAACTCATCTTC. Protein: CALGEGRPSYWGILTDKLIF.

This clone rates as medium-sized. The V gene is TRDV2, the J gene TRDJ1; tentatively, D is TRDD3 (5 bases). The V gene lost 3 bases and the J gene lost 7 bases, with 26 bases spanning the gap. The CDR3 has 17 residues. Germline V gene sequence: CDR1 GEAIGNYY, CDR2 EKD. The CDR3 coding sequence is TGTGCCTGTGACGGCTTTTTACTAGGGGGCCGGATCCTTAAACTCATCTTT. Translated, it gives CACDGFLLGGRILKLIF.

V is TRDV1 and J is TRDJ2; the D gene is possibly TRDD3 (6 bases). Trimming left V 2 bases short and J 2 bases short, with 27 bases between. There are 21 residues in the CDR3. In germline, CDR1 is TSWWSYY, CDR2 QGS. The CDR3 is CALGEVPSRTRGRVLTAQLFF. CDR3 sequence (DNA): TGTGCTCTTGGGGAAGTTCCTTCGCGGACGCGGGGGAGGGTCTTGACAGCACAACTCTTCTTT.

The chain combines TRDV1 with TRDJ1, with 10 bases lining up with TRDD3. This CDR3 is 19 amino acids long. The V segment lost 0 bases and the J segment 4 bases; nucleotides outside the gene matches: 14. Germline loops: CDR1 TSWWSYY, CDR2 QGS. CDR3 region: CALGELKAFRGIRSDKLIF. In DNA, the CDR3 is TGTGCTCTTGGGGAACTAAAGGCCTTCCGGGGGATACGGAGCGATAAACTCATCTTT.

The chain carries TRDV1 and TRDJ1, with D unresolved. The CDR3 runs 17 residues. CDR1 TSWWSYY and CDR2 QGS come from the germline V gene. V was cut by 0 bases and J by 0 bases, with 14 bases left in between. The CDR3 sequence is CALGELLRHKYTDKLIF. For the CDR3, the DNA is TGTGCTCTTGGGGAACTCCTGCGTCACAAGTACACCGATAAACTCATCTTT.

This rearrangement joins TRDV1 to TRDJ1; 10 bases agree with TRDD3. The CDR3 sequence is 20 residues long. CDR1 TSWWSYY and CDR2 QGS come from the germline V gene. Trimming took 1 base from V and 0 from J; bases not matched to a gene: 14. CDR3 DNA: TGTGCTCTTGGGGAACACCCCTACCTGGCACTGGGGGATCACACCGATAAACTCATCTTT. It yields the protein CALGEHPYLALGDHTDKLIF.

The chain employs TRDV1 and TRDJ1; TRDD3 matches 11 bases. The V and J ends lost 2 bases and 3 bases, in that order; junction bases with no gene match: 23. The CDR3 sequence is 22 residues long. Germline values: CDR1 TSWWSYY, CDR2 QGS. CDR3 loop: CALGEKLGPTIDGGYVADKLIF. The CDR3 DNA follows: TGTGCTCTTGGGGAAAAGTTGGGTCCTACGATCGATGGGGGATACGTCGCCGATAAACTCATCTTT.